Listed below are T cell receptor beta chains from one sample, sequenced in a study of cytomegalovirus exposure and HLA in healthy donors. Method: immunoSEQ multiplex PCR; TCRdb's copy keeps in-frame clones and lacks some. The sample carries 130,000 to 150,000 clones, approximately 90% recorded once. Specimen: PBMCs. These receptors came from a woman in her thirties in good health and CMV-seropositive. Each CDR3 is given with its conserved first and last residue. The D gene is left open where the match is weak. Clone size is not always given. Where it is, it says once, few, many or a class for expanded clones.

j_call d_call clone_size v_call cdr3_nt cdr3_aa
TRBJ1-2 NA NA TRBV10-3 TGTGCCATCAAGCCGCAAGGAGGGAACCATGGCTACACCTTC CAIKPQGGNHGYTF
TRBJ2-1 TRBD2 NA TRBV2 TGTGCCAGCAGGTCAAGTCGGGAGGGGGATGAGCAGTTCTTC CASRSSREGDEQFF
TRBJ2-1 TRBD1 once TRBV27 TGTGCCAGCAGTTTATCTGGGGACAGCAATGAGCAGTTCTTC CASSLSGDSNEQFF
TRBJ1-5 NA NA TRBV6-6 TGTGCCAGCGCCCCAGGACAGAAGAATCAGCCCCAGCATTTT CASAPGQKNQPQHF
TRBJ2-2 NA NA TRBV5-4 TGTGCCAGCAGCTTCGACAGCACCGGGGAGCTGTTTTTT CASSFDSTGELFF
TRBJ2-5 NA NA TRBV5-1 TGCGCCAGCAGCAGTCAAGAGGAGACCCAGTACTTC CASSSQEETQYF
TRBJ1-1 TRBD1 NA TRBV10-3 TGTGCCATCGGAGGACAGGGACGGGACACTGAAGCTTTCTTT CAIGGQGRDTEAFF
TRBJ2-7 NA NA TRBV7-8 TGTGCCAGCAGCTTATCACTCCGGGGGGAGCAGTACTTC CASSLSLRGEQYF
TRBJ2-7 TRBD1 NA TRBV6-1 TGTGCCAGCAGGGTACGGGACAGCAGTTACGAGCAGTACTTC CASRVRDSSYEQYF
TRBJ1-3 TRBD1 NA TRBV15 TGTGCCACCAGCAGAGTGCGGACAGGGGCTGGAAACACCATATATTTT CATSRVRTGAGNTIYF
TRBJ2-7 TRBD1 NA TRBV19 TGTGCCAGTAGTGCGGGACAGGGACCTTTCTACGAGCAGTACTTC CASSAGQGPFYEQYF
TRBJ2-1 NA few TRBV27 TGTGCCAGCAGTTTAAATAGCGAAGCCTACAATGAGCAGTTCTTC CASSLNSEAYNEQFF
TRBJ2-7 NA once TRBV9 TGTGCCAGCAGCCATGAGAGGCCCCTCTACGAGCAGTACTTC CASSHERPLYEQYF
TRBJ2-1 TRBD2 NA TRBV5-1 TGCGCCAGCAGCCCAGGTCTACTAGCGGGAGTTGTAGGTGATGAGCAGTTCTTC CASSPGLLAGVVGDEQFF
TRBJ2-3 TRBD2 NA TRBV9 TGTGCCAGCAGCGAGGACCCGCGGCTAGCGGGGGGGAATACGCAGTATTTT CASSEDPRLAGGNTQYF
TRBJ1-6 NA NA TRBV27 TGTGCCAGCAGTTTCTGGCAGTTTGTTTCACCCCTCCACTTT CASSFWQFVSPLHF
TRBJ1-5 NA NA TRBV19 TGTGCCAGTAGTATAGGGCAGAACAATCAGCCCCAGCATTTT CASSIGQNNQPQHF
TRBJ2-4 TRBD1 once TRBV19 TGTGCCAGTAGTTCGACAGGGGGGCGAGGAAACATTCAGTACTTC CASSSTGGRGNIQYF
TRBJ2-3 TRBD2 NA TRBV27 TGTGCCAGCAGTTTAAATGGGGGGACCTGGGAGGGAGATACGCAGTATTTT CASSLNGGTWEGDTQYF
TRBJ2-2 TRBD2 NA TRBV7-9 TGTGCCAGCAGCTTAAGAAGGACTAGCCCACCGGGGGAGCTGTTTTTT CASSLRRTSPPGELFF
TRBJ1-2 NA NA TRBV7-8 TGTGCCAGCAGCTTAGAATTGGCAGCGTCCTATGGCTACACCTTC CASSLELAASYGYTF
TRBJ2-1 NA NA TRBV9 TGTGCCAGCAGCCCCCCGGGGGTCTACAATGAGCAGTTCTTC CASSPPGVYNEQFF
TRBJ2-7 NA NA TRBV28 TGTGCCAGCAGTTACGGGGGGCTAGGTGGGGACTTC CASSYGGLGGDF
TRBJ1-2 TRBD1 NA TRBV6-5 TGTGCCAGCAGTCCACGGACAGGGGGCGTTTGGGGCTACACCTTC CASSPRTGGVWGYTF
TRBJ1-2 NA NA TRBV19 TGTGCCAGTAGAACCGGACGGGGGGCGAATGGCTACACCTTC CASRTGRGANGYTF
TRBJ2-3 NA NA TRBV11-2 TGTGCCAGCAGCCACGGAGGCAGCGCCACAGATACGCAGTATTTT CASSHGGSATDTQYF
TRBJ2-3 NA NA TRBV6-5 TGTGCCAGCAGCCAATTCCCCCGCGGCACAGATACGCAGTATTTT CASSQFPRGTDTQYF
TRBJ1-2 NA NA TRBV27 TGTGCCAGCAGTCCCCGTCGAGGGGGCTACACCTTC CASSPRRGGYTF
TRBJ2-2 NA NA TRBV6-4 TGTGCCAGCAGTGACTCATGGACAGACGCAACCGGGGAGCTGTTTTTT CASSDSWTDATGELFF
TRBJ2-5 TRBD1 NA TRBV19 TGTGCCAGTAGTATTGGAAGGACAGGGATGTACCAAGAGACCCAGTACTTC CASSIGRTGMYQETQYF
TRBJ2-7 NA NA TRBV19 TGTGCCAGTAGTCCTTTCGTACAGGGCCAAAAGAACGAGCAGTACTTC CASSPFVQGQKNEQYF
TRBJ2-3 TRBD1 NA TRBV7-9 TGTGCCAGCAGCCCAGCAGGGGGATCAGATACGCAGTATTTT CASSPAGGSDTQYF
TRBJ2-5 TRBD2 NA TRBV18 TGTGCCAGCTCACCACCGGGACTAGGTGGAGAGACCCAGTACTTC CASSPPGLGGETQYF
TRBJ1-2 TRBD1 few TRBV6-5 TGTGCCAGCAGACCTACAGGGGTCTATGGCTACACCTTC CASRPTGVYGYTF
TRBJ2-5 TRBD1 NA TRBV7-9 TGTGCCAGCAGCTGGTTGACAGGGGGCGAAGAGACCCAGTACTTC CASSWLTGGEETQYF
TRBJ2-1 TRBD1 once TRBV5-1 TGCGCCAGCAGCGATGGACAGGGGGACTACAATGAGCAGTTCTTC CASSDGQGDYNEQFF